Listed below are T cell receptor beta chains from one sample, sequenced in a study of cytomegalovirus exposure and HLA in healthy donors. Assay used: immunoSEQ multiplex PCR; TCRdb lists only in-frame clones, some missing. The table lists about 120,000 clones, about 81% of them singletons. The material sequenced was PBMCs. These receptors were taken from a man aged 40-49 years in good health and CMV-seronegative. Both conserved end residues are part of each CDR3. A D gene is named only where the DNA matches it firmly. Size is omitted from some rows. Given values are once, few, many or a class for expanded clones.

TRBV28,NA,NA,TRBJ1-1,TGTGCCAGCAGTTTCGTTCGGGAGAACACTGAAGCTTTCTTT,CASSFVRENTEAFF
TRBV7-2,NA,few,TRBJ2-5,TGTGCCAGCAGCTTAGCGACGGGTCAAGAGACCCAGTACTTC,CASSLATGQETQYF
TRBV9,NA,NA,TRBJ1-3,TGTGCCAGCAGCGTAGGTTCCAGGTTCCCTTTCTCCTCTGGAAACACCATATATTTT,CASSVGSRFPFSSGNTIYF
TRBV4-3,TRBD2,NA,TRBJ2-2,TGCGCCAGCAGCCAAAAAGCGGGAGGGCCGGGCACCGGGGAGCTGTTTTTT,CASSQKAGGPGTGELFF
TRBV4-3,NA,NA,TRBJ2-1,TGCGCCAGCAGCTTAAAGGGGGGGGCAGCCGCCATCTCCTACAATGAGCAGTTCTTC,CASSLKGGAAAISYNEQFF
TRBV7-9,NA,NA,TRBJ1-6,TGTGCCAGCAGCTTATTGTCGGATAATTCACCCCTCCACTTT,CASSLLSDNSPLHF
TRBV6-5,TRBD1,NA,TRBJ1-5,TGTGCCAGCAGCCCAAGGGGGCATCAGCCCCAGCATTTT,CASSPRGHQPQHF
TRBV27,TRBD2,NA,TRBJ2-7,TGTGCCAGCAGTTCCGGACTAGCTCGAGAGCAGTACTTC,CASSSGLAREQYF
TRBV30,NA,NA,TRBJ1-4,TGTGCCTGGAGTCTAAACAGGGCAGGCGATGAAAAACTGTTTTTT,CAWSLNRAGDEKLFF
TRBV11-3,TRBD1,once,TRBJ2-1,TGTGCCAGCAGCCTCGGCCCTACAGGGGTCTACAATGAGCAGTTCTTC,CASSLGPTGVYNEQFF
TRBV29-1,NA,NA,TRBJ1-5,TGCAGCCTCACGGACAGCCGACAGCCCCAGCATTTT,CSLTDSRQPQHF
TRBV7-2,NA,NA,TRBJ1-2,TGTGCCAGCAGCTTAGTGGAGGGATTGAACTATGGCTACACCTTC,CASSLVEGLNYGYTF
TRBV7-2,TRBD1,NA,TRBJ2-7,TGTGCCAGCAGCTTGGGACAGGGGGTCTACGAGCAGTACTTC,CASSLGQGVYEQYF
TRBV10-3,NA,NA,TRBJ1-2,TGTGCCATCAGCACCGAACGAGCGGGGACTACGGGCTACACCTTC,CAISTERAGTTGYTF
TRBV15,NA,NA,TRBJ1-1,TGTGCCACCAGCAGAGCGAGCGGCCCGAGGACTGAAGCTTTCTTT,CATSRASGPRTEAFF
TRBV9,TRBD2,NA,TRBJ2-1,TGTGCCAGCAGCGTAGGGGGCAGCGGGAGGGACCATGAGCAGTTCTTC,CASSVGGSGRDHEQFF
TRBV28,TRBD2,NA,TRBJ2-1,TGTGCCAGCAGGTCCGGGACTAGGTCCTACAATGAGCAGTTCTTC,CASRSGTRSYNEQFF
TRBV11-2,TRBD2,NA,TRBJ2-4,TGTGCCAGCAGCGGGGGACTACCCGAGACACTAGCCAAAAACAGTCAGTACTTC,CASSGGLPETLAKNSQYF
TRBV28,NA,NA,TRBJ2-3,TGTGCCAGCAGTTTATGGTCCCCAAGCACAGATACGCAGTATTTT,CASSLWSPSTDTQYF
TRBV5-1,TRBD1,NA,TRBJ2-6,TGCGCCAGCAGCACAGGGGCCTCTGGGGCCAACGTCCTGACTTTC,CASSTGASGANVLTF
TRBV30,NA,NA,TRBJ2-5,TGTGCCCAGGAACCGACAGGACAAGAGACCCAGTACTTC,CAQEPTGQETQYF
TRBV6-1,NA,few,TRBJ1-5,TGTGCCGGGATTTCACAGGGTAATACTTATCAGCCCCAGCATTTT,CAGISQGNTYQPQHF
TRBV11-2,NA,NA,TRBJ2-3,TGTGCCAGCAGTCTAGGGAGCGGTAGCACAGATACGCAGTATTTT,CASSLGSGSTDTQYF
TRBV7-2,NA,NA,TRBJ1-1,TGTGCCAGCAGCCCTAACAGGGATGCTTTCTTT,CASSPNRDAFF
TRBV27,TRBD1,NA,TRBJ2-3,TGTGCCAGCAGGGGACAGGGGTTTCGGGGCACAGATACGCAGTATTTT,CASRGQGFRGTDTQYF
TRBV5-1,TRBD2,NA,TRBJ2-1,TGCGCCAGCAGCATGAGGGAGGGGTCCACCTACAATGAGCAGTTCTTC,CASSMREGSTYNEQFF
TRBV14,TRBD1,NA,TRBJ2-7,TGTGCCAGCAGCCCGTCTTACAGGGGAGTCGACGAGCAGTACTTC,CASSPSYRGVDEQYF
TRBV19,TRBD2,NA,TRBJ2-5,TGTGCCAGTAGTACGCAGCGGGGGGGACACCAAGAGACCCAGTACTTC,CASSTQRGGHQETQYF
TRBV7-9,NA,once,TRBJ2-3,TGTGCCAGCAGCCCCCCGTCAGGACTACGGACAGATACGCAGTATTTT,CASSPPSGLRTDTQYF
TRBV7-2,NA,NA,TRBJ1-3,TGTGCCAGCAGCACACCTGGAAACACCATATATTTT,CASSTPGNTIYF
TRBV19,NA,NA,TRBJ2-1,TGTGCCAGTAGTATCCGGCACTACTCCTACAATGAGCAGTTCTTC,CASSIRHYSYNEQFF
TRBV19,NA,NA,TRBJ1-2,TGTGCCAGTAGTATCGAATGGGGGGTCCCGGCGACGGGCTACACCTTC,CASSIEWGVPATGYTF
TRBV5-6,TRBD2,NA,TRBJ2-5,TGTGCCAGCAGCTTGGGCGGGGGACCCCAAGAGACCCAGTACTTC,CASSLGGGPQETQYF
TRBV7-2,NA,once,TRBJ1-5,TGTGCCAGCAGCGTAGGTGGAGGGAAACTAAATCAGCCCCAGCATTTT,CASSVGGGKLNQPQHF
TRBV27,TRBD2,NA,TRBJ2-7,TGTGCCAGCACTCGAGCCGGGGGGAGCTACGAGCAGTACTTC,CASTRAGGSYEQYF
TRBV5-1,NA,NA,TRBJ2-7,TGCGCCAGCAGCTACACAGGGAAGGAATCGGGCGAGCAGTACTTC,CASSYTGKESGEQYF
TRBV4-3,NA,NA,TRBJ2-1,TGCGCCAGCAGCCAAGTTCTAGGGGTCGGTGAGCAGTTCTTC,CASSQVLGVGEQFF
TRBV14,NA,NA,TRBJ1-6,TGTGCCAGCAGCCAACTAACAGGGAGCTCCTATAATTCACCCCTCCACTTT,CASSQLTGSSYNSPLHF